This entry concerns a single TCR beta chain. Antigen specificity is unknown. This entry belongs to a study of cytomegalovirus exposure and HLA in healthy donors. Germline V gives CDR1 SGHTA, CDR2 FQGNSA. V dropped 6 bases and J dropped 4; count of bases not matched to a gene: 5. This CDR3 is 14 amino acids long. 13 Jbeta primers and 60 Vbeta primers were used for the PCR. Produced via immunoSEQ multiplex PCR; TCRdb's table is partial and in-frame only. Among 100,000 to 140,000 clones listed, approximately 74% were seen once. Overall study results and limits: Listed as cytomegalovirus-associated were 164 TCR beta chains.

Sequencing was carried out using PBMCs. The J gene is TRBJ1-4, the V gene TRBV7-2, with 7 bases fitting TRBD1. The source is a woman between 40 and 50 years old in good health and CMV-seropositive. CDR3 sequence: CASSRTGLNEKLFF. CDR3 bases: TGTGCCAGCAGTCGGACAGGCCTTAATGAAAAACTGTTTTTT.